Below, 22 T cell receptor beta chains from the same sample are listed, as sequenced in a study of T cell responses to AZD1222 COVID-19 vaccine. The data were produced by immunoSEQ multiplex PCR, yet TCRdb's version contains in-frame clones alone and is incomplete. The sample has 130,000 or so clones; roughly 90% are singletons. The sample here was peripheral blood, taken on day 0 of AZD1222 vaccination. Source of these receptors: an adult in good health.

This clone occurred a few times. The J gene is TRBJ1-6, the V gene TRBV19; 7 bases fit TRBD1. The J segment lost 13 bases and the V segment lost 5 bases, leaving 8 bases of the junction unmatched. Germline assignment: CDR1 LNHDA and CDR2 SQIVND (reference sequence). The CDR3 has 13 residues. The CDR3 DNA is TGTGCCAGTAGTCCGACGCGGGACAGCCCCCTCCACTTT. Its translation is CASSPTRDSPLHF. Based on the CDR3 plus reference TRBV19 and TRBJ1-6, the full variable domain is DGGITQSPKYLFRKEGQNVTLSCEQNLNHDAMYWYRQDPGQGLRLIYYSQIVNDFQKGDIAEGYSVSREKKESFPLTVTSAQKNPTAFYLCASSPTRDSPLHFGNGTRLTVT.

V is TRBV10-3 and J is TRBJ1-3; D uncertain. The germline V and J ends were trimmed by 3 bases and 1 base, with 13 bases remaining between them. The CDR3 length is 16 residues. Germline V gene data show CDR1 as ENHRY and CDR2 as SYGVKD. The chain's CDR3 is CAISDLLGQSGNTIYF. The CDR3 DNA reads TGTGCCATCAGTGATCTGTTGGGTCAATCTGGAAACACCATATATTTT.

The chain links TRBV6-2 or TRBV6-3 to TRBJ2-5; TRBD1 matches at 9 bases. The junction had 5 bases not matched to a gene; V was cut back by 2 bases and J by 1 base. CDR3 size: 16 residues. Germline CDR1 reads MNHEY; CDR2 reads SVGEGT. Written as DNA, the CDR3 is TGTGCCAGCAGTTACGGGACAGGGTACCTCCAAGAGACCCAGTACTTC. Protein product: CASSYGTGYLQETQYF.

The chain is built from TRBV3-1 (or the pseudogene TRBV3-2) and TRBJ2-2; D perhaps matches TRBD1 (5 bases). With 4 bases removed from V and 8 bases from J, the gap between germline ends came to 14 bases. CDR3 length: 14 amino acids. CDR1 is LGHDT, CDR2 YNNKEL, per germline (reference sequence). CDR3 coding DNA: TGTGCCAGCAGCCGCTCTCAGGGAAAAGGGGAGCTGTTTTTT. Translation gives CASSRSQGKGELFF.

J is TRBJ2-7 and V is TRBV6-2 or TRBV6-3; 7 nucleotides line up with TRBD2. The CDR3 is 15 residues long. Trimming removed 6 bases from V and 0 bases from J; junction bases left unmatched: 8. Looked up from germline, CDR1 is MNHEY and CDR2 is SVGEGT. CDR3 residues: CASSHLADSSYEQYF. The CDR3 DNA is TGTGCCAGCAGCCATCTAGCGGATAGCTCCTACGAGCAGTACTTC.

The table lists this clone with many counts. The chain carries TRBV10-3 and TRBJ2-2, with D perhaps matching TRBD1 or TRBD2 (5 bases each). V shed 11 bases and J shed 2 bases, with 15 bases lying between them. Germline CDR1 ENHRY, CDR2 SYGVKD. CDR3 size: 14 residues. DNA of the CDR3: TGTGCCGTGAAGGGGACCTACAACACCGGGGAGCTGTTTTTT. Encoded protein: CAVKGTYNTGELFF.

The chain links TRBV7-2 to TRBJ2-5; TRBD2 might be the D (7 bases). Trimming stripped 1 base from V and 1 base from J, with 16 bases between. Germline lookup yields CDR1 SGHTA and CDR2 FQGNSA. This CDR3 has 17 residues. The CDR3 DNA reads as TGTGCCAGCAGCTTAGGGGGGGGGCCCCAGGCCCAAGAGACCCAGTACTTC. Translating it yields CASSLGGGPQAQETQYF.

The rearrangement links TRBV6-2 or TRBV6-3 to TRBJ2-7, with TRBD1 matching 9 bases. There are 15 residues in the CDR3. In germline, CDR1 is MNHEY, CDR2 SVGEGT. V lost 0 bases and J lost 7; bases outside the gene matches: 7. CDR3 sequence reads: CASSYSAQGASEQYF. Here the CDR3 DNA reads TGTGCCAGCAGTTACTCGGCACAGGGGGCGTCTGAGCAGTACTTC.

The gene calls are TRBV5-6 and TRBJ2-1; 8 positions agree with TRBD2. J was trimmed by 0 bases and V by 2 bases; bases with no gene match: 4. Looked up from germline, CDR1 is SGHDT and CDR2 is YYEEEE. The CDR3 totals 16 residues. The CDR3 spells CASSLTRGVSYNEQFF. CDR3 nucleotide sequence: TGTGCCAGCAGCTTAACGCGGGGGGTCTCCTACAATGAGCAGTTCTTC.

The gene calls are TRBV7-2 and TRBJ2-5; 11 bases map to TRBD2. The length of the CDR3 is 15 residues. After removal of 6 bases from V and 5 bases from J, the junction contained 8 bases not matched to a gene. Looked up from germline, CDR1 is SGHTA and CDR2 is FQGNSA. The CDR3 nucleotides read TGTGCCAGCAGATTTAGCGGGGGGGCATCGGAGACCCAGTACTTC. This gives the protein CASRFSGGASETQYF.

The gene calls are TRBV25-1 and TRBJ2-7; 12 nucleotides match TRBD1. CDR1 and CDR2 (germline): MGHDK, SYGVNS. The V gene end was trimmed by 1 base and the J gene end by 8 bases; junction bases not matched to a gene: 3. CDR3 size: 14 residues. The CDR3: CASSESGTGGKQYF. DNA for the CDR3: TGTGCCAGCAGTGAATCAGGGACAGGGGGCAAGCAGTACTTC.

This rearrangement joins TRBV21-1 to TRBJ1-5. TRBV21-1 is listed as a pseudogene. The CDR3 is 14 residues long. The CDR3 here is CASRGSDNNQPQHF. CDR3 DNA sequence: TGTGCCAGCAGAGGGAGCGACAACAATCAGCCCCAGCATTTT.

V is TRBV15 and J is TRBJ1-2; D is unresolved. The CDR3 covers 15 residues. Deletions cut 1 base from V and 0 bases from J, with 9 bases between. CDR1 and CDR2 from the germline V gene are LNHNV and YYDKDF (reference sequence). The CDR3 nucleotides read TGTGCCACCAGCAGAGGGTCGGGGACTAACTATGGCTACACCTTC. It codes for CATSRGSGTNYGYTF.

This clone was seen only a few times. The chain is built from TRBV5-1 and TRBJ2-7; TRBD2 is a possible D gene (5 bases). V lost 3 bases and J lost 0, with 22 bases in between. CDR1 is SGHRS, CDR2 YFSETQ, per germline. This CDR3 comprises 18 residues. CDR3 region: CASSSVGLERGSSYEQYF. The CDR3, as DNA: TGCGCCAGCAGCTCCGTTGGCCTCGAGAGAGGGAGCTCCTACGAGCAGTACTTC.

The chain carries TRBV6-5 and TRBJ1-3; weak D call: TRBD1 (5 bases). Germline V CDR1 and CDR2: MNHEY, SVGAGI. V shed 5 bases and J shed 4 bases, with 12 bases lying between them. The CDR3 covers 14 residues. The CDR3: CASSRREGGNTIYF. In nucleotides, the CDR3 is TGTGCCAGCAGTCGCAGGGAGGGGGGAAACACCATATATTTT.

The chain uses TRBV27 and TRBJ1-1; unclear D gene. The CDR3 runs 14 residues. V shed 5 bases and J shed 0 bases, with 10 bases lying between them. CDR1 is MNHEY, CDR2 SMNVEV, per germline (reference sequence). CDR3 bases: TGTGCCAGCAGTCTGACCCCACTGAACACTGAAGCTTTCTTT. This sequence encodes CASSLTPLNTEAFF.

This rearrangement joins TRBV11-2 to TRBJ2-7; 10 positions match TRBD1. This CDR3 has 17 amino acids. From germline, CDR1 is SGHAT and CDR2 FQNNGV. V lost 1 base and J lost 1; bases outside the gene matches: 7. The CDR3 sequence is CASSLGTGGKGSYEQYF. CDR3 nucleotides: TGTGCCAGCAGCTTAGGGACAGGGGGTAAGGGATCCTACGAGCAGTACTTC. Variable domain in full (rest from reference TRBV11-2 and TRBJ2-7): EAGVAQSPRYKIIEKRQSVAFWCNPISGHATLYWYQQILGQGPKLLIQFQNNGVVDDSQLPKDRFSAERLKGVDSTLKIQPAKLEDSAVYLCASSLGTGGKGSYEQYFGPGTRLTVT.

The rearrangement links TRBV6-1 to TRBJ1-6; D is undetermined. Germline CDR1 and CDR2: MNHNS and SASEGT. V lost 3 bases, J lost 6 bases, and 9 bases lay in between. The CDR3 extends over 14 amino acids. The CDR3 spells CASSDVQLNSPLHF. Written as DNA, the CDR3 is TGTGCCAGCAGTGATGTCCAGCTTAATTCACCCCTCCACTTT.

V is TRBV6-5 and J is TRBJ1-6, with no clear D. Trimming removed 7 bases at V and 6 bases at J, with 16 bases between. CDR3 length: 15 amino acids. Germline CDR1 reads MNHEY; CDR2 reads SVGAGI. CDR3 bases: TGTGCCAGCACCTCCCAGAGCCAGCTTAATTCACCCCTCCACTTT. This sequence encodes CASTSQSQLNSPLHF.

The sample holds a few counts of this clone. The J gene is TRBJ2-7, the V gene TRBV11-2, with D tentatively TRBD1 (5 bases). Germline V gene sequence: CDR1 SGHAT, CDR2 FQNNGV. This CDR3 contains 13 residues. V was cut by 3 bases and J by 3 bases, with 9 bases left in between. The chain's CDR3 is CASSFRVNYEQYF. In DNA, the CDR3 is TGTGCCAGCAGCTTCAGGGTGAACTACGAGCAGTACTTC.

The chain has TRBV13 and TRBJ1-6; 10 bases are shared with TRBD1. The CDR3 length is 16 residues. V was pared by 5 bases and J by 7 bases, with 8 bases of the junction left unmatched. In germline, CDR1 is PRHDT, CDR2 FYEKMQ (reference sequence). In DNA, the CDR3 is TGTGCCAGCAGCACCGGACAGGGGGTTTGGAATTCACCCCTCCACTTT. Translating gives CASSTGQGVWNSPLHF.

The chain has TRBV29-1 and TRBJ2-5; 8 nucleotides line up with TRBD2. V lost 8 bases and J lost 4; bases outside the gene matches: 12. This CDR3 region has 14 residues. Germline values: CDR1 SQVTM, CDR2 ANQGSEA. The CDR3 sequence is CSSFGGEVGETQYF. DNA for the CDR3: TGCAGCAGTTTCGGGGGGGAGGTAGGAGAGACCCAGTACTTC.